These 30 T cell receptor beta chains came from one sample sequenced in a study of cytomegalovirus exposure and HLA in healthy donors. PCR used 60 Vbeta primers and 13 Jbeta primers. Here immunoSEQ multiplex PCR was the method, and the copy in TCRdb shows in-frame clones only, minus some. The sample holds 95,000 to 130,000 clones, around 60% seen once. Sequencing was carried out using PBMCs. The receptors were sampled from a woman in her forties in good health and CMV-seropositive.

Turning to this clone: At one of its ends the junction is not consistent with the germline gene, which may arise from a read error. The J gene is TRBJ2-7, the V gene TRBV5-4; the match to TRBD1 covers 7 bases. This CDR3 is 14 amino acids long. Germline values: CDR1 SGHNT, CDR2 YYREEE (reference sequence). For the CDR3, the DNA is TGTGCCAGCAGCTATGCAGGGGGATCCTCCGAGCAGTACTTC. This sequence encodes CASSYAGGSSEQYF.

A remark on this clone: Other DNA sequences within the sample encode an identical CDR3. The chain combines TRBV5-4 with TRBJ2-3; 9 bases are shared with TRBD2. This CDR3 has 16 amino acids. V was pared by 2 bases and J by 0 bases, with 4 bases of the junction left unmatched. Germline loops: CDR1 SGHNT, CDR2 YYREEE (reference sequence). Written as DNA, the CDR3 is TGTGCCAGCAGCTTAGGCCTAGCGGGAAGCACAGATACGCAGTATTTT. It specifies CASSLGLAGSTDTQYF. The full variable domain, with the rest looked up from reference TRBV5-4 and TRBJ2-3, is ETGVTQSPTHLIKTRGQQVTLRCSSQSGHNTVSWYQQALGQGPQFIFQYYREEENGRGNFPPRFSGLQFPNYSSELNVNALELDDSALYLCASSLGLAGSTDTQYFGPGTRLTVL.

This rearrangement joins TRBV7-3 to TRBJ2-5, with TRBD2 matching over 9 bases. Trimming cost V 3 bases and J 7 bases; bases outside gene matches: 6. This CDR3 region has 14 residues. Germline CDR1 and CDR2: SGHTA and FQGTGA. The CDR3 spells CASSLNSGSATQYF. CDR3 in DNA: TGTGCCAGCAGCTTGAATAGCGGGAGTGCGACCCAGTACTTC.

This clone was counted between two and nine times. The rearrangement uses TRBV27 and TRBJ1-2; 9 bases align to TRBD1. Per germline, CDR1 MNHEY and CDR2 SMNVEV (reference sequence). This CDR3 has 14 amino acids. After removal of 3 bases from V and 5 bases from J, the junction contained 4 bases not matched to a gene. The CDR3 nucleotides read TGTGCCAGCAGTTTCGGGACAGGGATATATGGCTACACCTTC. It translates to CASSFGTGIYGYTF.

Relative to its sample, this clone is medium-sized. The chain employs TRBV2 and TRBJ1-1; the match to TRBD1 covers 7 bases. The CDR3 runs 12 residues. V trimming: 8 bases; J trimming: 5 bases; junction bases outside the gene matches: 5. CDR1 is SNHLY and CDR2 is FYNNEI in the germline V gene. The CDR3 DNA is TGTGCCAGCTCGAGGGGGCGGACTGAAGCTTTCTTT. Its translation: CASSRGRTEAFF. The full variable domain, its missing parts supplied by reference TRBV2 and TRBJ1-1, is EPEVTQTPSHQVTQMGQEVILRCVPISNHLYFYWYRQILGQKVEFLVSFYNNEISEKSEIFDDQFSVERPDGSNFTLKIRSTKLEDSAMYFCASSRGRTEAFFGQGTRLTVV.

This clone was counted a single time. The chain couples TRBV5-4 to TRBJ2-2; the match to TRBD1 covers 9 bases. V was pared by 4 bases and J by 3 bases, with 4 bases of the junction left unmatched. The CDR3 consists of 15 residues. Germline V CDR1 and CDR2: SGHNT, YYREEE (reference sequence). This chain's CDR3 is CASSPDRGDTGELFF. In nucleotides, the CDR3 is TGTGCCAGCAGCCCAGACAGGGGGGACACCGGGGAGCTGTTTTTT.

The V gene is TRBV29-1, the J gene TRBJ2-2; unclear D gene. V dropped 4 bases and J dropped 5 bases, with 5 bases sitting between them. The V gene's germline CDR1 is SQVTM and CDR2 ANQGSEA. This CDR3 region has 11 residues. This CDR3 is CSVVVTGELFF. CDR3 nucleotides: TGCAGCGTTGTCGTTACCGGGGAGCTGTTTTTT.

This clone was seen only a few times. The rearrangement uses TRBV19 and TRBJ2-2; TRBD2 is a possible D gene (5 bases). The CDR3 has 12 amino acids. V lost 10 bases, J lost 6 bases, and 12 bases lay in between. Per germline, CDR1 LNHDA and CDR2 SQIVND (reference sequence). CDR3 sequence: CATLGSSGELFF. The CDR3, as DNA: TGTGCCACACTAGGTAGTTCCGGGGAGCTGTTTTTT.

This chain connects TRBV11-2 to TRBJ2-4, with TRBD1 as a possible D gene (6 bases). The CDR3 is 15 residues long. Between the trimmed V and J ends, which lost 5 bases and 1 base, there was a span of 12 bases. Germline V gives CDR1 SGHAT, CDR2 FQNNGV. CDR3 sequence (DNA): TGTGCCAGCAGCCAAACCACAGGGGCCAAAAACATTCAGTACTTC. It specifies CASSQTTGAKNIQYF. The entire variable domain, with the rest obtained from reference TRBV11-2 and TRBJ2-4, is as follows: EAGVAQSPRYKIIEKRQSVAFWCNPISGHATLYWYQQILGQGPKLLIQFQNNGVVDDSQLPKDRFSAERLKGVDSTLKIQPAKLEDSAVYLCASSQTTGAKNIQYFGAGTRLSVL.

The chain has TRBV7-9 and TRBJ1-4, with TRBD1 identical over 10 bases. This CDR3 region has 18 residues. V gave up 2 bases and J gave up 3 bases; unmatched junction bases: 9. Looked up from germline, CDR1 is SEHNR and CDR2 is FQNEAQ (reference sequence). The CDR3 spells CASSLRWDRGQPNEKLFF. CDR3 sequence (DNA): TGTGCCAGCAGCTTACGATGGGACAGGGGCCAGCCTAATGAAAAACTGTTTTTT.

V gene TRBV5-1 combines with J gene TRBJ2-5, with 13 bases that match TRBD2. This CDR3 spans 16 amino acids. The junction had 5 bases not matched to a gene; V was cut back by 1 base and J by 5 bases. Germline values: CDR1 SGHRS, CDR2 YFSETQ. The CDR3, as DNA: TGCGCCAGCAGCTTGTCCGGACTAGCGGGAGAGGAGACCCAGTACTTC. Its translation is CASSLSGLAGEETQYF. Variable domain in full (rest from reference TRBV5-1 and TRBJ2-5): KAGVTQTPRYLIKTRGQQVTLSCSPISGHRSVSWYQQTPGQGLQFLFEYFSETQRNKGNFPGRFSGRQFSNSRSEMNVSTLELGDSALYLCASSLSGLAGEETQYFGPGTRLLVL.

The V call is TRBV7-2, the J call TRBJ2-5; 8 bases align to TRBD2. This CDR3 region has 14 residues. Germline-derived CDR1 and CDR2 are SGHTA and FQGNSA. After removal of 5 bases from V and 11 bases from J, the junction contained 13 bases not matched to a gene. DNA for the CDR3: TGTGCCAGCAGCACAGATGGAGCCGGGAGGGAGCAGTACTTC. This gives the protein CASSTDGAGREQYF.

The chain links TRBV5-1 to TRBJ1-4; no firm D call. Germline V gene sequence: CDR1 SGHRS, CDR2 YFSETQ. The CDR3 is 10 amino acids. V shed 6 bases and J shed 8 bases, with 5 bases lying between them. CDR3 region: CASKREKLFF. In DNA form, the CDR3 reads TGCGCCAGCAAGAGGGAAAAACTGTTTTTT.

This clone occurred once. The CDR3: CASKVAGIEAFF. DNA for the CDR3: TGTGCCAGTAAGGTGGCGGGTATTGAAGCTTTCTTT. The chain uses TRBV19 and TRBJ1-1, with D uncertain. The CDR3 has 12 residues. V was pared by 7 bases and J by 7 bases, with 13 bases between. Germline V gives CDR1 LNHDA, CDR2 SQIVND (reference sequence).

This sequence joins TRBV18 and TRBJ2-7, with 15 bases that match TRBD2. Trimming cost V 2 bases and J 2 bases; bases outside gene matches: 4. Per germline, CDR1 KGHSH and CDR2 LQKENI. The CDR3 spans 17 residues. The CDR3 DNA reads as TGTGCCAGCTCACCAGGGACTAGCGGGAGGTCCCCCTACGAGCAGTACTTC. As protein: CASSPGTSGRSPYEQYF.

This chain connects TRBV5-1 to TRBJ1-4, with 9 positions matching TRBD1. Germline trimming cut 1 base from V and 7 bases from J; bases unmatched to any gene: 11. The germline V gene encodes CDR1 SGHRS and CDR2 YFSETQ. The CDR3 runs 17 residues. In DNA form, the CDR3 reads TGCGCCAGCAGCTTGTGGGGCCCTCCGGGACAGGGTGAAAAACTGTTTTTT. Translation: CASSLWGPPGQGEKLFF.

V is TRBV5-8 and J is TRBJ1-5; possible D gene TRBD1, 5 bases. This CDR3 comprises 15 residues. Germline V lookup: CDR1 SGHTS, CDR2 YDEGEE. V lost 0 bases, J lost 3 bases, and 10 bases lay in between. The CDR3 loop reads CASSLVGQINQPQHF. As DNA, the CDR3 is TGTGCCAGCAGCTTGGTCGGACAAATCAATCAGCCCCAGCATTTT.

The J gene is TRBJ2-5, the V gene TRBV11-2; 10 bases are shared with TRBD2. This CDR3 is built from 14 residues. CDR1 and CDR2 from the germline V gene are SGHAT and FQNNGV. V lost 5 bases and J lost 5; bases outside the gene matches: 5. In DNA form, the CDR3 reads TGTGCCAGCAGCCCTTTTAGCGGGGGGGAGACCCAGTACTTC. It yields the protein CASSPFSGGETQYF.

The chain recombines TRBV7-2 with TRBJ1-5, with TRBD1 identical over 7 bases. CDR1 SGHTA and CDR2 FQGNSA come from the germline V gene. The CDR3 is 14 amino acids. Trimming took 5 bases from V and 2 from J; bases not matched to a gene: 3. The DNA for the CDR3 is TGTGCCAGCAGCAGAACAGGGGGCAATCAGCCCCAGCATTTT. It yields the protein CASSRTGGNQPQHF. The entire variable domain, with the rest obtained from reference TRBV7-2 and TRBJ1-5, is as follows: GAGVSQSPSNKVTEKGKDVELRCDPISGHTALYWYRQSLGQGLEFLIYFQGNSAPDKSGLPSDRFSAERTGGSVSTLTIQRTQQEDSAVYLCASSRTGGNQPQHFGDGTRLSIL.

The chain uses TRBV7-3 and TRBJ2-2, with TRBD2 matching 10 bases. J was trimmed by 0 bases and V by 0 bases; bases with no gene match: 4. Looked up from germline, CDR1 is SGHTA and CDR2 is FQGTGA. The CDR3 contains 18 residues. Here the CDR3 reads CASSLTPAGGSNTGELFF. The CDR3 nucleotides are TGTGCCAGCAGCTTAACGCCAGCGGGAGGGTCGAACACCGGGGAGCTGTTTTTT.

This sequence joins TRBV18 and TRBJ2-2; TRBD1 aligns across 7 bases. Germline CDR1 and CDR2: KGHSH and LQKENI. Trimming cost V 6 bases and J 0 bases; bases outside gene matches: 16. There are 19 residues in the CDR3. This CDR3 is CASSPKGVGTAANTGELFF. CDR3 nucleotide sequence: TGTGCCAGCTCTCCAAAGGGAGTAGGGACAGCGGCGAACACCGGGGAGCTGTTTTTT.

Only one count was recorded for this clone. This chain joins TRBV15 and TRBJ2-1; 8 nucleotides match TRBD2. Germline V lookup: CDR1 LNHNV, CDR2 YYDKDF (reference sequence). The CDR3 runs 14 residues. V lost 5 bases and J lost 5; bases outside the gene matches: 5. The chain's CDR3 is CATSFSGRDNEQFF. CDR3 bases: TGTGCCACCAGCTTCAGCGGGAGAGACAATGAGCAGTTCTTC.

The chain employs TRBV6-5 and TRBJ2-3, with 7 bases lining up with TRBD1. Germline lookup yields CDR1 MNHEY and CDR2 SVGAGI. The V gene end was trimmed by 5 bases and the J gene end by 4 bases; junction bases not matched to a gene: 6. CDR3 size: 14 residues. CDR3 region: CASSPDRVPDTQYF. CDR3 nucleotide sequence: TGTGCCAGCAGTCCCGACAGGGTCCCAGATACGCAGTATTTT.

This clone was counted between two and nine times. V usage is TRBV9 and J usage is TRBJ1-2; D is uncertain. V was pared by 3 bases and J by 0 bases, with 12 bases between. Germline loops: CDR1 SGDLS, CDR2 YYNGEE. There are 15 residues in the CDR3. CDR3 DNA: TGTGCCAGCAGCGCCCACTTCCAAGCTAACTATGGCTACACCTTC. This sequence encodes CASSAHFQANYGYTF.

The table lists this clone with a count of one. J is TRBJ1-1 and V is TRBV5-1; D call uncertain. The CDR3 contains 15 residues. Between the trimmed V and J ends, which lost 1 base and 8 bases, there was a span of 18 bases. Germline V gives CDR1 SGHRS, CDR2 YFSETQ. CDR3: CASSLTTSQKAEAFF. As DNA, the CDR3 is TGCGCCAGCAGCTTGACGACCTCACAGAAGGCGGAAGCTTTCTTT.

This chain uses TRBV7-2 with TRBJ2-3, with a possible D match to TRBD1 (6 bases). Germline lookup yields CDR1 SGHTA and CDR2 FQGNSA. This CDR3 contains 16 residues. V shed 1 base and J shed 2 bases, with 13 bases lying between them. The CDR3 loop reads CASSLVGGSDTDTQYF. CDR3 nucleotides: TGTGCCAGCAGCTTAGTAGGGGGTAGCGACACAGATACGCAGTATTTT.

This clone was seen only a few times. The chain uses TRBV7-9 and TRBJ2-7; D is perhaps TRBD2 (6 bases). Trimming left V 2 bases short and J 0 bases short, with 14 bases between. The length of the CDR3 is 16 residues. Germline CDR1 and CDR2: SEHNR and FQNEAQ (reference sequence). The CDR3 sequence is CASSLFLARSSYEQYF. DNA of the CDR3: TGTGCCAGCAGCTTATTCCTAGCGCGAAGCTCCTACGAGCAGTACTTC.

The CDR3 spells CASSLDYLRAVSYNEQFF. CDR3 nucleotide sequence: TGCGCCAGCAGCTTGGATTATTTGAGGGCGGTTTCCTACAATGAGCAGTTCTTC. The chain links TRBV5-1 to TRBJ2-1; D possibly corresponds to TRBD2 (5 bases). V shed 0 bases and J shed 1 base, with 17 bases lying between them. This CDR3 has 18 amino acids. CDR1 and CDR2 from the germline V gene are SGHRS and YFSETQ.

The chain carries TRBV7-8 and TRBJ2-1; tentatively, D is TRBD1 (6 bases). The CDR3 is 13 residues long. Trimming removed 4 bases from V and 14 bases from J, with 18 bases in between. CDR1 SGHVS and CDR2 FQNEAQ come from the germline V gene. In DNA, the CDR3 is TGTGCCAGCAGCTACCTACAGGGAAATGTTGAGTTCTTC. Protein: CASSYLQGNVEFF.

The chain uses TRBV18 and TRBJ2-1; TRBD2 is a possible D gene (6 bases). Deletions cut 2 bases from V and 8 bases from J, with 16 bases between. The CDR3 length is 15 residues. The germline V gene encodes CDR1 KGHSH and CDR2 LQKENI. CDR3: CASSPGLASGDEQFF. CDR3 coding DNA: TGTGCCAGCTCACCAGGGCTAGCGTCGGGCGATGAGCAGTTCTTC.